The clone carrying this T cell receptor (beta chain) came up many times. The data stem from a study of read filtering for tumor transcriptome and immune sequencing. The germline V and J ends were trimmed by 0 bases and 1 base, with 11 bases remaining between them. Germline V gene sequence: CDR1 SGHDT, CDR2 YYEEEE. The CDR3 is made up of 15 amino acids. This library used around 400 ng RNA and molecular barcoded adaptors spanning alpha/delta and beta/gamma chains. MiXCR, applied by TCRdb to the reads, yields one record per CDR3 protein. The sample has 50,000 or so distinct CDR3 sequences, approximately 18% seen once; the top ten hold less than 20%.

The sequence derives from a donor aged 40 or over with multiple myeloma. The chain links TRBV5-6 to TRBJ2-7, with no clear D. The sample consisted of a population of CD138-negative cells sorted from bone marrow. The CDR3 here is CASSLDDLSSYEQYF. CDR3 DNA: TGTGCCAGCAGCTTGGACGACTTGTCTTCCTACGAGCAGTACTTC.